This T cell receptor (beta chain) stems from a study of T cell responses to AZD1222 COVID-19 vaccine. Measured with immunoSEQ multiplex PCR; TCRdb has only the in-frame clones, and not every one. The sample holds over 40,000 clones, approximately 84% seen once. Germline loops: CDR1 SEHNR, CDR2 FQNEAQ (reference sequence). This CDR3 contains 14 residues. The J segment lost 6 bases and the V segment lost 11 bases, leaving 15 bases of the junction unmatched. The chain couples TRBV7-9 to TRBJ1-2, with 7 bases matching TRBD1. The source material was peripheral blood, sampled on day 0 of AZD1222 vaccination. The clonotype originates from an adult in good health. DNA of the CDR3: TGTGCCGGGACAAGGGACAGTATAACGAATGGCTACACCTTC. Translation gives CAGTRDSITNGYTF.